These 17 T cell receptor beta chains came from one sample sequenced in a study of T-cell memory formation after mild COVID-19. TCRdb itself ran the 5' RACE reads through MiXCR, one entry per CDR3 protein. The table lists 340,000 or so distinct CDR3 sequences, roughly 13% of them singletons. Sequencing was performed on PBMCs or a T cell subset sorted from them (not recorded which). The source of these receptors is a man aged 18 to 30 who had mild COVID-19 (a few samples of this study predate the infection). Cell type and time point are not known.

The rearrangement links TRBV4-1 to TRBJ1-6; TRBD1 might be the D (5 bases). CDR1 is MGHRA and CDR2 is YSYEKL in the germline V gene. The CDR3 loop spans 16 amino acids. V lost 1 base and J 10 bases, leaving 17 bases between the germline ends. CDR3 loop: CASSQGREARRSPLHF. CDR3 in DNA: TGCGCCAGCAGCCAAGGCAGGGAGGCCCGGCGGTCACCCCTCCACTTT.

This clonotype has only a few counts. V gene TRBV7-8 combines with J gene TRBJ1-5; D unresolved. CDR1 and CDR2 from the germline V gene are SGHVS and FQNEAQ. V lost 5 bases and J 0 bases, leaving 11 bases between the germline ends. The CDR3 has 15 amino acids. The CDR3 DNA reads TGTGCCAGCAGCGACGGACTTACTAGCAATCAGCCCCAGCATTTT. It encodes CASSDGLTSNQPQHF.

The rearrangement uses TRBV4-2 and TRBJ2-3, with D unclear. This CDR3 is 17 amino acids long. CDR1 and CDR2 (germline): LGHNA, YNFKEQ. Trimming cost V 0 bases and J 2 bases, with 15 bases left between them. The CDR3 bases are TGTGCCAGCAGCCAAGACGGCCTGGGTGGTAACACAGATACGCAGTATTTT. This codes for CASSQDGLGGNTDTQYF.

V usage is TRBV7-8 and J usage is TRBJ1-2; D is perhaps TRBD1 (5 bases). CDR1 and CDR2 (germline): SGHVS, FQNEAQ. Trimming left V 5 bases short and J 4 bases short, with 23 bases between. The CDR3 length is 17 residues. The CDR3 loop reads CASSPGMWGDTTYGYTF. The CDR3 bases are TGTGCCAGCAGCCCCGGGATGTGGGGGGATACAACCTATGGCTACACCTTC.

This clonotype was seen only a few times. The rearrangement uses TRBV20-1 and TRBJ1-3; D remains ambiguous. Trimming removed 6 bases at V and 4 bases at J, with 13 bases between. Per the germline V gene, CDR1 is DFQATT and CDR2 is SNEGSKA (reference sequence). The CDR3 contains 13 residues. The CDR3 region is CSAQTGGGNTIYF. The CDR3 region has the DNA TGCAGTGCCCAAACTGGAGGGGGAAACACCATATATTTT.

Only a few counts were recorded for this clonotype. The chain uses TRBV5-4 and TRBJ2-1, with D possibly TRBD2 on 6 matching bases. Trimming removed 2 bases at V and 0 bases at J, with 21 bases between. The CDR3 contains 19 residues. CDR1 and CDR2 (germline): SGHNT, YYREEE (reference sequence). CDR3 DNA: TGTGCCAGCAGCTTACACGGGGGTCAGCCGTCAAGCTCCTACAATGAGCAGTTCTTC. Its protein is CASSLHGGQPSSSYNEQFF.

Here the CDR3 reads CASSQEVGPGGRSTQYF. CDR3 coding DNA: TGTGCCAGCAGCCAAGAAGTTGGGCCAGGCGGTAGGTCGACCCAGTACTTC. The rearrangement links TRBV14 to TRBJ2-5, with D hard to call. Germline V gives CDR1 SGHDN, CDR2 FVKESK. This CDR3 has 17 residues. Trimming pared 0 bases from V and 7 bases from J, leaving 21 bases between.

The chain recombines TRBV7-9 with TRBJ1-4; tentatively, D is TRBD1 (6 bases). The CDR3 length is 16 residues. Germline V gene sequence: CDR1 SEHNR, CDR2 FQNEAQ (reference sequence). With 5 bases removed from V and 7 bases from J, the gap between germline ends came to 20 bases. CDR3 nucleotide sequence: TGTGCCAGCAGCCCCGGCTCCCGGGGGGCGGGTGAAAAACTGTTTTTT. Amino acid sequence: CASSPGSRGAGEKLFF.

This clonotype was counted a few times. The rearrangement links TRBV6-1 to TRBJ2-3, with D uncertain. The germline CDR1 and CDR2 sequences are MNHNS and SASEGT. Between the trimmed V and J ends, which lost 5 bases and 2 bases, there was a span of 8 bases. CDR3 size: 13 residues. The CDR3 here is CASSIEDTDTQYF. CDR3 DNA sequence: TGTGCCAGCAGTATTGAAGACACAGATACGCAGTATTTT.

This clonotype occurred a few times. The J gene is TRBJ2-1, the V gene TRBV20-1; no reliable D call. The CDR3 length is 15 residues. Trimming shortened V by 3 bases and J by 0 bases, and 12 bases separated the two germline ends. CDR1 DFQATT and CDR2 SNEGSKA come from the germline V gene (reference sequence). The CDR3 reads CSARAFPSSYNEQFF. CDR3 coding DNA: TGCAGTGCTAGGGCATTCCCCTCCTCCTACAATGAGCAGTTCTTC.

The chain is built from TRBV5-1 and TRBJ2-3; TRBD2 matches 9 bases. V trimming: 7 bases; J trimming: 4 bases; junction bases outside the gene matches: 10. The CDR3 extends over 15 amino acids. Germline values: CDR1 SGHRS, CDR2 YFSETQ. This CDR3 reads CASALSGGQSDTQYF. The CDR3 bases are TGCGCCAGCGCCCTTAGCGGGGGTCAATCAGATACGCAGTATTTT.

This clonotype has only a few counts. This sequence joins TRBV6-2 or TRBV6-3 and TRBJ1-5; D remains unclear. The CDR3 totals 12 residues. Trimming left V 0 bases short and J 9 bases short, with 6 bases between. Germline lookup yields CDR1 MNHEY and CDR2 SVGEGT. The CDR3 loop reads CASSYSRGPQHF. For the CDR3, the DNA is TGTGCCAGCAGTTACTCGAGAGGGCCCCAGCATTTT.

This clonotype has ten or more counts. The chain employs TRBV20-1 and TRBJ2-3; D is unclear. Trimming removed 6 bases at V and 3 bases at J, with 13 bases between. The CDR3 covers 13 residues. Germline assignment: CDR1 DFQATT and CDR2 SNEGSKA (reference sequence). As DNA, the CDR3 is TGCAGTGCCGACGAACGAGGAACAGATACGCAGTATTTT. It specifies CSADERGTDTQYF.

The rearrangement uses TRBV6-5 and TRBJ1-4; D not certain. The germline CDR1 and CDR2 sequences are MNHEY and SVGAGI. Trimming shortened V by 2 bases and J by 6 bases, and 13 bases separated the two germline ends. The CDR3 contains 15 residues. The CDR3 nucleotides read TGTGCCAGCAGTTACAGGCGGCCGGGTGATGAAAAACTGTTTTTT. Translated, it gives CASSYRRPGDEKLFF.

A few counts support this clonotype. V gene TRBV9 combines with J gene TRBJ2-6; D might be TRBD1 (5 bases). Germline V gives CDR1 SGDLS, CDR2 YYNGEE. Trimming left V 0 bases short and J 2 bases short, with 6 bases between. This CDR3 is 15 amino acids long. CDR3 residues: CASSVEGAGANVLTF. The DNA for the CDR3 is TGTGCCAGCAGCGTAGAAGGGGCTGGGGCCAACGTCCTGACTTTC.

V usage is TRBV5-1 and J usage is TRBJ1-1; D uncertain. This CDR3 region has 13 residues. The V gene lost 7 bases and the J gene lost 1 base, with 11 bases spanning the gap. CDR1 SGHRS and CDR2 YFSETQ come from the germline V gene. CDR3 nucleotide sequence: TGCGCCAGCGGGGTGTTGCGGAACACTGAAGCTTTCTTT. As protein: CASGVLRNTEAFF.

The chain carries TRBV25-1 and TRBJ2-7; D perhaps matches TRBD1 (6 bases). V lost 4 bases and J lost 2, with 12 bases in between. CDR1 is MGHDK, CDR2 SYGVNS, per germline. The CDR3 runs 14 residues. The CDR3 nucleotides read TGTGCCAGCAGTGCTGCGACAGGTGCCTACGAGCAGTACTTC. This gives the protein CASSAATGAYEQYF.